This TCR beta chain was captured in a study of cytomegalovirus exposure and HLA in healthy donors. General study results and limits: Highly shared sequence variants in one cluster were likely a sequencing artifact. Using a false discovery rate of 0.05, a later analysis showed that fewer than 20,000 TCR beta sequences were associated with HLA alleles. Reportedly, fewer N-insertions than the approximately 690-donor mean appeared in an Asian-associated ancestry cluster in a later analysis. Some public TCRs appeared in many individuals, while most sequences were rare.

The PCR contained 60 Vbeta and 13 Jbeta primers. The repertoire was sequenced with immunoSEQ multiplex PCR; TCRdb's copy has only in-frame clones and lacks some. The sample carries about 95,000 clones, roughly four fifths recorded once. V lost 1 base and J lost 3; bases outside the gene matches: 2. Germline-derived CDR1 and CDR2 are MDHEN and SYDVKM. This CDR3 has 15 amino acids. About this clone: Its antigen remains unidentified.

This receptor was identified in a man under 40 in good health and CMV-seropositive. V usage is TRBV28 and J usage is TRBJ2-3; TRBD2 aligns across 9 bases. The sequenced material came from PBMCs. Written as DNA, the CDR3 is TGTGCCAGCAGTTTATTGGCGGGAGGGACAGATACGCAGTATTTT. Amino acid sequence: CASSLLAGGTDTQYF.